Listed below are T cell receptor beta chains from one sample, sequenced in a study of blood T cell repertoires in COVID-19. The protocol was immunoSEQ multiplex PCR, while the TCRdb copy is restricted to in-frame clones and leaves out a portion. The sample contains 150,000 to 200,000 clones, around 90% of which appear only once. Sequences were obtained from peripheral blood. The receptors here all came from a man in his forties or fifties with active or convalescent COVID-19. Each CDR3 is given with its conserved first and last residue. The order of the fields is D gene, clone size, J gene, V gene, CDR3 protein, CDR3 DNA. D genes are given only for firm matches. The size field is filled for only some rows; it gives once, few, many or a size class.

d_call: TRBD2
clone_size: .
j_call: TRBJ2-3
v_call: TRBV5-1
cdr3_aa: CASSGRGLAGGTDTQYF
cdr3_nt: TGCGCCAGCAGCGGAAGGGGACTAGCGGGGGGTACAGATACGCAGTATTTT

d_call: TRBD1
clone_size: .
j_call: TRBJ1-4
v_call: TRBV19
cdr3_aa: CASSIGTGYEKLFF
cdr3_nt: TGTGCCAGTAGTATAGGGACAGGCTATGAAAAACTGTTTTTT

d_call: .
clone_size: .
j_call: TRBJ1-2
v_call: TRBV29-1
cdr3_aa: CSVSTSGEDYGYTF
cdr3_nt: TGCAGCGTTTCCACCAGTGGCGAGGACTATGGCTACACCTTC

d_call: TRBD2
clone_size: .
j_call: TRBJ2-3
v_call: TRBV7-6
cdr3_aa: CASSLRPTSGRTDTQYF
cdr3_nt: TGTGCCAGCAGCTTGAGACCGACTAGCGGGCGGACAGATACGCAGTATTTT

d_call: .
clone_size: .
j_call: TRBJ1-6
v_call: TRBV28
cdr3_aa: CASSLSNSPLHF
cdr3_nt: TGTGCCAGCAGTTTGAGCAATTCACCCCTCCACTTT

d_call: .
clone_size: .
j_call: TRBJ1-6
v_call: TRBV11-2
cdr3_aa: CASSSWGGSYNSPLHF
cdr3_nt: TGTGCCAGCAGCTCCTGGGGGGGCTCCTATAATTCACCCCTCCACTTT

d_call: .
clone_size: .
j_call: TRBJ1-2
v_call: TRBV12-3/TRBV12-4
cdr3_aa: CASSLDSNYGYTF
cdr3_nt: TGTGCCAGCAGTCTTGACAGCAACTATGGCTACACCTTC

d_call: .
clone_size: .
j_call: TRBJ2-3
v_call: TRBV3-1/TRBV3-2
cdr3_aa: CASSQGGRGDTQYF
cdr3_nt: TGTGCCAGCAGCCAAGGAGGAAGAGGAGATACGCAGTATTTT

d_call: TRBD1
clone_size: .
j_call: TRBJ1-6
v_call: TRBV4-1
cdr3_aa: CASGGQGANSPLHF
cdr3_nt: TGCGCCAGCGGGGGACAGGGGGCCAATTCACCCCTCCACTTT

d_call: .
clone_size: few
j_call: TRBJ2-7
v_call: TRBV13
cdr3_aa: CASSLMGAEEQYF
cdr3_nt: TGTGCCAGCAGCTTGATGGGAGCGGAAGAGCAGTACTTC

d_call: TRBD1
clone_size: .
j_call: TRBJ2-1
v_call: TRBV3-1/TRBV3-2
cdr3_aa: CASSLGQGSNEQFF
cdr3_nt: TGTGCCAGCAGCCTAGGACAGGGTTCCAATGAGCAGTTCTTC

d_call: TRBD2
clone_size: .
j_call: TRBJ2-3
v_call: TRBV2
cdr3_aa: CASSPSLAGVSTDTQYF
cdr3_nt: TGTGCCAGCAGTCCGTCGTTAGCGGGGGTGAGCACAGATACGCAGTATTTT

d_call: .
clone_size: .
j_call: TRBJ1-6
v_call: TRBV19
cdr3_aa: CASRQSIYNSPLHF
cdr3_nt: TGTGCCAGTAGGCAGTCCATCTATAATTCACCCCTCCACTTT

d_call: TRBD1
clone_size: once
j_call: TRBJ1-6
v_call: TRBV7-2
cdr3_aa: CASSTGTANSPLHF
cdr3_nt: TGTGCCAGCAGTACCGGGACAGCTAATTCACCCCTCCACTTT

d_call: .
clone_size: .
j_call: TRBJ1-4
v_call: TRBV9
cdr3_aa: CASSVDSGGPEAKLFF
cdr3_nt: TGTGCCAGCAGCGTAGATTCTGGCGGTCCGGAAGCAAAACTGTTTTTT

d_call: .
clone_size: .
j_call: TRBJ2-7
v_call: TRBV4-2
cdr3_aa: CASSPRRARDLYEQYF
cdr3_nt: TGTGCCAGCAGCCCCAGAAGGGCCCGGGATTTGTACGAGCAGTACTTC

d_call: TRBD2
clone_size: .
j_call: TRBJ2-2
v_call: TRBV19
cdr3_aa: CAIGTSGVGGELFF
cdr3_nt: TGTGCCATTGGGACTAGCGGGGTGGGCGGGGAGCTGTTTTTT

d_call: .
clone_size: .
j_call: TRBJ1-6
v_call: TRBV5-8
cdr3_aa: CASSYRDLSSYNSPLHF
cdr3_nt: TGTGCCAGCAGCTATCGGGATCTGAGCTCCTATAATTCACCCCTCCACTTT

d_call: .
clone_size: .
j_call: TRBJ1-4
v_call: TRBV7-2
cdr3_aa: CASSRYNPYEKLFF
cdr3_nt: TGTGCCAGCAGCCGTTATAATCCCTATGAAAAACTGTTTTTT

d_call: .
clone_size: .
j_call: TRBJ2-3
v_call: TRBV29-1
cdr3_aa: CSAPGQRSTDTQYF
cdr3_nt: TGCAGCGCCCCTGGACAGCGTAGCACAGATACGCAGTATTTT

d_call: .
clone_size: .
j_call: TRBJ2-3
v_call: TRBV28
cdr3_aa: CASSLSGVTDTQYF
cdr3_nt: TGTGCCAGCAGTTTGTCGGGGGTCACAGATACGCAGTATTTT

d_call: .
clone_size: .
j_call: TRBJ1-5
v_call: TRBV5-5
cdr3_aa: CASSLEGLLNQPQHF
cdr3_nt: TGTGCCAGCAGCTTGGAGGGACTCCTTAATCAGCCCCAGCATTTT

d_call: .
clone_size: .
j_call: TRBJ1-4
v_call: TRBV19
cdr3_aa: CASRAASQGTNEKLFF
cdr3_nt: TGTGCCAGTAGGGCCGCTTCGCAGGGAACTAATGAAAAACTGTTTTTT

d_call: TRBD1
clone_size: .
j_call: TRBJ1-2
v_call: TRBV19
cdr3_aa: CASSTPADRRNGYTF
cdr3_nt: TGTGCCAGTAGTACCCCCGCGGACAGGAGGAATGGCTACACCTTC

d_call: .
clone_size: .
j_call: TRBJ2-7
v_call: TRBV3-1/TRBV3-2
cdr3_aa: CASSQGRESEQYF
cdr3_nt: TGTGCCAGCAGCCAAGGGAGGGAATCCGAGCAGTACTTC

d_call: TRBD2
clone_size: few
j_call: TRBJ2-7
v_call: TRBV7-2
cdr3_aa: CASSLGVASGASSSYEQYF
cdr3_nt: TGTGCCAGCAGCTTAGGTGTGGCTAGCGGGGCCTCGAGCTCCTACGAGCAGTACTTC

d_call: TRBD1
clone_size: .
j_call: TRBJ1-6
v_call: TRBV5-4
cdr3_aa: CASSPGQGSTGSPLHF
cdr3_nt: TGTGCCAGCAGCCCGGGACAGGGAAGCACAGGATCACCCCTCCACTTT